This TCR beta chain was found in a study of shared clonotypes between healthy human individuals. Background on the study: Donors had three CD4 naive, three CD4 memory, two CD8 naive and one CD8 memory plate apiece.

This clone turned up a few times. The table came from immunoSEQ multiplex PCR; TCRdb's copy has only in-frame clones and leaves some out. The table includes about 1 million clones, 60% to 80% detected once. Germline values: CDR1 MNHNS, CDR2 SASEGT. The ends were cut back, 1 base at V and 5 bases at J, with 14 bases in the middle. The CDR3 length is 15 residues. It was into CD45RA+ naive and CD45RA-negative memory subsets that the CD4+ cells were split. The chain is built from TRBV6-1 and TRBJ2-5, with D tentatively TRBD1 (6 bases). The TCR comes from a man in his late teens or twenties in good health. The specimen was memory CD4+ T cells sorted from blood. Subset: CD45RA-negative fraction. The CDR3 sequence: CASSEVRGMTETQYF. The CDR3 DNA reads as TGTGCCAGCAGTGAAGTCAGGGGTATGACTGAGACCCAGTACTTC.